This section outlines one T cell receptor beta chain sequence together with its context. Its antigen is still unknown. The record has no base qualities; no much larger clone is one base away. This entry belongs to a study of regulatory T cells in long-lasting Graves disease (dated by TCRdb to the early 2020s). In terms of the full investigation: Persistent Graves' disease was defined as antithyroid drug treatment for over 5 years with persistently positive TSH receptor autoantibodies. Persistent Graves' disease patients were compared with newly diagnosed Graves' disease patients by peripheral blood TCR sequencing and RNA sequencing. The study was registered as a clinical trial and conducted in China. A total of about 35 samples underwent TCR sequencing: about 13 from persistent and some 20 from newly diagnosed Graves' disease patients. Antithyroid drugs had been taken for approximately 10 years on average by persistent Graves' disease patients in the clinical cohort. Broader findings and caveats from the paper: Only peripheral blood was studied, because thyroid tissue, the primary lesion, was inaccessible. Sequencing and analysis were restricted to the TCR beta chain. A larger number of public clonotypes was shared among persistent patients (under 3,000) than among newly diagnosed patients (around 880). Persistent disease showed preferential use of TRBV28, TRBJ1-2 and TRBJ2-5, whereas newly diagnosed disease favored TRBV20-1 and TRBJ2-1. The authors acknowledged the small sample size as a limitation that may reduce accuracy. Compared with newly diagnosed patients, patients with persistent Graves' disease had lower TCR Shannon entropy and fewer highly expanded clones, which suggests clonal expansion.

Per the publication, the time point label means: persistent/refractory GD, antithyroid drugs over 5 years with positive TRAb. For both TCR sequencing and RNA sequencing, RNA was extracted from PBMCs using TRIzol. The diagnosis of Graves' disease was made according to American Thyroid Association guidelines. Patients for the study were recruited at an endocrinology department in Xi'an, China. From each patient, about 9 milliliters of peripheral blood was collected into an EDTA anticoagulant tube. PBMCs were isolated by Ficoll Paque Plus density gradient separation without further T cell sorting. RNA quality was checked with an Agilent 2100 Bioanalyzer and agarose gel, and concentration with a NanoDrop 2000. Libraries were prepared through multiplex PCR. The listed sequencing device is Illumina HiSeq 4000. iRepertoire HTBI primers and Arm-PCR amplification of CDR3 regions were used to construct TCR beta libraries. PCR products were gel purified before sequencing. On the authors' methods: Gene usage analysis of CDR3 amino acid clonotypes relied on the approximately 68 TRBV and 14 TRBJ segments identified across samples. COPE and FqMerger were used to merge filtered high-quality paired reads into contigs. BLAST was used to align contigs to the IMGT TRBV, TRBD and TRBJ reference genes, and CDR3 was defined following IMGT. Any clonotype with a frequency above 0.1% was classified as a highly expanded clone. Repertoire diversity was measured by Shannon entropy, and V-J evenness by the Gini coefficient. A clonotype found in more than one individual was treated as public. Using fastp at Q25 and MiXCR, TCRdb reprocessed the public reads and kept productive beta chains. Under each unique CDR3 protein, matching rows form one entry showing the most common genes and DNA. TCRdb, rather than the study authors, made the V and J calls. This sample holds 700,000 or so distinct CDR3 sequences; around 30% were observed only once. 35% to 55% of the sample comes from the top ten.

From the cysteine through the phenylalanine, the CDR3 covers 14 amino acids. The entry retains the CDR3 DNA only, 42 bases that are in frame from base 1. The junction carries 12 bases between V and J, which are trimmed by 6 bases and 1 base respectively. The sequence joins TRBV12-3 or TRBV12-4 to TRBJ1-1; the D gene is perhaps TRBD1, on 5 matching bases. The specimen was peripheral blood mononuclear cells (PBMCs), collected when the disease was refractory, from a patient treated with antithyroid drugs. The sequence was obtained from a female donor with Graves disease. The CDR3 is CASRLGRPNTEAFF. The nucleotide sequence reads as follows: TGTGCCAGCAGATTGGGACGACCGAACACTGAAGCTTTCTTT.